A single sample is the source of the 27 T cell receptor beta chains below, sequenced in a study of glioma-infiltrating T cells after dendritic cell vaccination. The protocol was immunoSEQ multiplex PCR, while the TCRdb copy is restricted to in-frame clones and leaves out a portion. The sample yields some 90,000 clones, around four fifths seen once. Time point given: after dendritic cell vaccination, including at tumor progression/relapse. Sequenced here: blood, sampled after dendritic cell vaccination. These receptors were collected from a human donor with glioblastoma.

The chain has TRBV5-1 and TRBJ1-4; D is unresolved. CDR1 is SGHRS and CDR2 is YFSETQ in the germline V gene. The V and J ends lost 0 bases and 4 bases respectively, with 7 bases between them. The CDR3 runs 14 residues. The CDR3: CASSLGQNNEKLFF. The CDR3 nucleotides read TGCGCCAGCAGCTTGGGACAAAATAATGAAAAACTGTTTTTT.

The CDR3 DNA sequence: TGTGCCAGCAGCTTGGGAGGACTCAGGAACACTGAAGCTTTCTTT. Encoded protein: CASSLGGLRNTEAFF. The chain joins TRBV5-6 to TRBJ1-1, with D unresolved. Trimming stripped 0 bases from V and 1 base from J, with 10 bases between. CDR1 is SGHDT and CDR2 is YYEEEE in the germline V gene. This CDR3 is built from 15 residues.

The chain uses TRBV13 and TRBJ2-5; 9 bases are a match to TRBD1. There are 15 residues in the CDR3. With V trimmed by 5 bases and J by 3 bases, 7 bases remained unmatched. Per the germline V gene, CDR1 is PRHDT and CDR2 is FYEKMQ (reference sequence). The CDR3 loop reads CASSPGTGLKETQYF. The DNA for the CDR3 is TGTGCCAGCAGCCCTGGGACAGGGCTAAAAGAGACCCAGTACTTC. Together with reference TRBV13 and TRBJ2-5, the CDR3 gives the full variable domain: AAGVIQSPRHLIKEKRETATLKCYPIPRHDTVYWYQQGPGQDPQFLISFYEKMQSDKGSIPDRFSAQQFSDYHSELNMSSLELGDSALYFCASSPGTGLKETQYFGPGTRLLVL.

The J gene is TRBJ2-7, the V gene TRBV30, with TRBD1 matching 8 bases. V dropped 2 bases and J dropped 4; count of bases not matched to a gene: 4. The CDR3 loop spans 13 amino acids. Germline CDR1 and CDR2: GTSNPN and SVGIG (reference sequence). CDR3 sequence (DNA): TGTGCCTGGAGTTCGCAGGGGGCTTACGAGCAGTACGTC. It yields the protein CAWSSQGAYEQYV.

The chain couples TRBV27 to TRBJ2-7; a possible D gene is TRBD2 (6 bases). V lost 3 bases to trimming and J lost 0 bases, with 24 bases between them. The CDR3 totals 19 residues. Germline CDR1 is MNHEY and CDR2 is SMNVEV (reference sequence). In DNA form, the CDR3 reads TGTGCCAGCAGTTTCAATCGTATCAGGATGGCGGGGCCCTCCTACGAGCAGTACTTC. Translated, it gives CASSFNRIRMAGPSYEQYF.

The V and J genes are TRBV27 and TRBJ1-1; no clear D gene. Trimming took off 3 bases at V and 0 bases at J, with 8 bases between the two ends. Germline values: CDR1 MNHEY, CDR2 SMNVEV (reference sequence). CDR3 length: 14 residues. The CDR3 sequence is CASSFGQMNTEAFF. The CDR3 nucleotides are TGTGCCAGCAGTTTTGGGCAGATGAACACTGAAGCTTTCTTT.

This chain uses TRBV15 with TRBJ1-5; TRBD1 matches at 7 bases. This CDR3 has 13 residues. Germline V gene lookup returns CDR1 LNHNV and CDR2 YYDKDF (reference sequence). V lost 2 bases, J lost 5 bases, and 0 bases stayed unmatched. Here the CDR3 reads CATSRQGDQPQHF. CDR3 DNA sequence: TGTGCCACCAGCAGACAGGGGGATCAGCCCCAGCATTTT.

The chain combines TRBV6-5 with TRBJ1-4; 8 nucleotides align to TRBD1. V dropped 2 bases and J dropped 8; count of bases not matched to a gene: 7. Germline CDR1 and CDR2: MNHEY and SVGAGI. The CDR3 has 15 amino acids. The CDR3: CASSYGQGLSEKLFF. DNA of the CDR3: TGTGCCAGCAGTTACGGACAGGGTTTGAGCGAAAAACTGTTTTTT.

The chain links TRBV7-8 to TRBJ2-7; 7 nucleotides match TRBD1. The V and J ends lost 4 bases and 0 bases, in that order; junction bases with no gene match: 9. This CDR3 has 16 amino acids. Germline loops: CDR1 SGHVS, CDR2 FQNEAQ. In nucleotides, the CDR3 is TGTGCCAGCAGCTCTATTACAGGGGTGCACTCCTACGAGCAGTACGTC. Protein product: CASSSITGVHSYEQYV.

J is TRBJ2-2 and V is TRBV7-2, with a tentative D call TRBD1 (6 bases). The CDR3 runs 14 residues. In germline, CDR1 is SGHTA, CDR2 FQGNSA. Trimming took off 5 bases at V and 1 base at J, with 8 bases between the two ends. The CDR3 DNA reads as TGTGCCAGCAGCCTGACAGGGAACACCGGGGAGCTGTTTTTT. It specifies CASSLTGNTGELFF.

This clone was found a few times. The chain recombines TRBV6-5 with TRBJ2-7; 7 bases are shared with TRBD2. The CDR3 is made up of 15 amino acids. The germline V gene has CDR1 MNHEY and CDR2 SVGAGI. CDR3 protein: CASSYAAGVSNEQYV. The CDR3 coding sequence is TGTGCCAGCAGTTACGCGGCGGGAGTCTCCAACGAGCAGTACGTC.

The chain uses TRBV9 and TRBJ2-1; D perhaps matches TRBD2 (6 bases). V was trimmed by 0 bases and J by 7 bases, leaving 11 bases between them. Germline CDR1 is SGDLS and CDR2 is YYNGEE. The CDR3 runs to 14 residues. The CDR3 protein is CASSVGGLQNEQFF. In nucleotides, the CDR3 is TGTGCCAGCAGCGTAGGGGGACTCCAAAATGAGCAGTTCTTC.

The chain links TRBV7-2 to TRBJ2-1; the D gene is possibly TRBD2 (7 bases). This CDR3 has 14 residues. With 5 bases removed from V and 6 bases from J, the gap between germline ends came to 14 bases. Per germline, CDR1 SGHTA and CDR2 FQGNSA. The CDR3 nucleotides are TGTGCCAGCAGCACAAGGGGGGGCCGCAATGAGCAGTTCTTC. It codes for CASSTRGGRNEQFF.

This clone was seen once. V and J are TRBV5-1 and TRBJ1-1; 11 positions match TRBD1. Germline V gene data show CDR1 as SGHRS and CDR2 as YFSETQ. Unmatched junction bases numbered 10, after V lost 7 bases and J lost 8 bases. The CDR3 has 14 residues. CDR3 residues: CASAGTGGFREAFF. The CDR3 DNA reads TGCGCCAGCGCCGGGACAGGGGGATTTAGGGAAGCTTTCTTT.

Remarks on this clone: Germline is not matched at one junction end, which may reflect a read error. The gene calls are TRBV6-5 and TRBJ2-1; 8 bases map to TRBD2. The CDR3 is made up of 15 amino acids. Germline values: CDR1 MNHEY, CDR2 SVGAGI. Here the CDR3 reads CASSHSSGWENEQFF. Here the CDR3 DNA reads TGTGCCAGCAGTCACTCTAGCGGGTGGGAAAATGAGCAGTTCTTC.

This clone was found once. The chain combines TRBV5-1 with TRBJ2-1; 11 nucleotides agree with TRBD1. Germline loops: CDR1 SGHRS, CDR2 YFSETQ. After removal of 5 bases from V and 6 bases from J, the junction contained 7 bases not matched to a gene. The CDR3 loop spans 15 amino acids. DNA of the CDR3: TGCGCCAGCAGTAACCGGGACAGGGGGACCAATGAGCAGTTCTTC. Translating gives CASSNRDRGTNEQFF.

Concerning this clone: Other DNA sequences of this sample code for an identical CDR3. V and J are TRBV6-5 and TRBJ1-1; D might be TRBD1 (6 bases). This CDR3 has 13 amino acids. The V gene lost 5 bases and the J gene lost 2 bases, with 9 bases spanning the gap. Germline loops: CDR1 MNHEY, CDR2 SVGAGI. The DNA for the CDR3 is TGTGCCAGCAGTCGGACAGAAAACACTGAAGCTTTCTTT. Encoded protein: CASSRTENTEAFF.

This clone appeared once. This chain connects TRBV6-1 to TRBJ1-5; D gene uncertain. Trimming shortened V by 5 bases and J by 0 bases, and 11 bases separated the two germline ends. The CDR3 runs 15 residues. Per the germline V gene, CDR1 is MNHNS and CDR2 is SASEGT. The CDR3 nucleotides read TGTGCCAGCAGTTTTGAGGTTTATAGCAATCAGCCCCAGCATTTT. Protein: CASSFEVYSNQPQHF.

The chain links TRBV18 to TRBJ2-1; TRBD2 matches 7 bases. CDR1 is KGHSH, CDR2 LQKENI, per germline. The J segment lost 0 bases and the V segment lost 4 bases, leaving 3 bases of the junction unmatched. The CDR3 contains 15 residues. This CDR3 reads CASSRGGLSYNEQFF. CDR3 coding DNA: TGTGCCAGCTCACGGGGGGGACTCTCCTACAATGAGCAGTTCTTC.

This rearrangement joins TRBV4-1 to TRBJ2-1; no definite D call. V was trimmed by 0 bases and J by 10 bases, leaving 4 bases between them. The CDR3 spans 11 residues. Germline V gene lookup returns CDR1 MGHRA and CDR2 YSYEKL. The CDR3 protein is CASSQESEQFF. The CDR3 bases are TGCGCCAGCAGCCAAGAAAGCGAGCAGTTCTTC.

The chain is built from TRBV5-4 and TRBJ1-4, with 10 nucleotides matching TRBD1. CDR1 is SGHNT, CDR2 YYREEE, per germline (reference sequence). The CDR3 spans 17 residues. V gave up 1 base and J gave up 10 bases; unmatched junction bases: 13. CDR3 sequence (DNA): TGTGCCAGCAGCTTGCCCGGACAGGGGGGAAGAGAAGGAAAACTGTTTTTT. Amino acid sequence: CASSLPGQGGREGKLFF.

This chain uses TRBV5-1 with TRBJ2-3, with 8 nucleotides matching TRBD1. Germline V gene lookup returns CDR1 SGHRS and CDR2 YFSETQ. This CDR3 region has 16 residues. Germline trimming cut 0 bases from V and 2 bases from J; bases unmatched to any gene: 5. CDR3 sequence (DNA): TGCGCCAGCAGCTTGGCGGACAGGGAGGACACAGATACGCAGTATTTT. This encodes CASSLADREDTDTQYF. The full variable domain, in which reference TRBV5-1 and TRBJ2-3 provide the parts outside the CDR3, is KAGVTQTPRYLIKTRGQQVTLSCSPISGHRSVSWYQQTPGQGLQFLFEYFSETQRNKGNFPGRFSGRQFSNSRSEMNVSTLELGDSALYLCASSLADREDTDTQYFGPGTRLTVL.

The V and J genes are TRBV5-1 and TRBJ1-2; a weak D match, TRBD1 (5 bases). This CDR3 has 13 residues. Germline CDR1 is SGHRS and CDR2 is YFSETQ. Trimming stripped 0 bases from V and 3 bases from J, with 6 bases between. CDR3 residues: CASSLVGDYGYTF. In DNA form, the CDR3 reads TGCGCCAGCAGCTTGGTAGGGGACTATGGCTACACCTTC.

The CDR3: CASIRDRQETQYF. The CDR3 DNA follows: TGTGCCAGCATTAGGGACAGACAAGAGACCCAGTACTTC. The chain recombines TRBV6-1 with TRBJ2-5; 7 bases agree with TRBD1. Trimming at V came to 7 bases and at J to 2 bases, leaving 4 bases not matched to a gene. The germline V gene encodes CDR1 MNHNS and CDR2 SASEGT. This CDR3 comprises 13 residues.

The DNA of the CDR3 is TGTGCCAGTCAGGAAACAGGGGGCCATAGCAATCAGCCCCAGCATTTT. Its translation is CASQETGGHSNQPQHF. The gene calls are TRBV19 and TRBJ1-5; 9 bases fit TRBD1. V gave up 8 bases and J gave up 0 bases; unmatched junction bases: 8. The CDR3 extends over 16 amino acids. CDR1 is LNHDA and CDR2 is SQIVND in the germline V gene (reference sequence).

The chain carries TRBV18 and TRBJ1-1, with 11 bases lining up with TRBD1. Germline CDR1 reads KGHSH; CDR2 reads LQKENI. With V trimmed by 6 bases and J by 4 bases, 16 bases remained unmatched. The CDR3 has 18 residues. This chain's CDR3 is CASSTRQFGTGGGTEAFF. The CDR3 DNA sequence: TGTGCCAGCTCCACGAGACAATTTGGGACAGGGGGTGGCACTGAAGCTTTCTTT. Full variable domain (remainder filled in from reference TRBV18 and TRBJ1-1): NAGVMQNPRHLVRRRGQEARLRCSPMKGHSHVYWYRQLPEEGLKFMVYLQKENIIDESGMPKERFSAEFPKEGPSILRIQQVVRGDSAAYFCASSTRQFGTGGGTEAFFGQGTRLTVV.

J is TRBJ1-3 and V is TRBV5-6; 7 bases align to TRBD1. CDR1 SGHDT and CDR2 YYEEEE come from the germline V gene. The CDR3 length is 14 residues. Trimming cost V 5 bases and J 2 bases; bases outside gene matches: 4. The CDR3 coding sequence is TGTGCCAGCAGGGACAGGCGAACTGGAAACACCATATATTTT. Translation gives CASRDRRTGNTIYF.